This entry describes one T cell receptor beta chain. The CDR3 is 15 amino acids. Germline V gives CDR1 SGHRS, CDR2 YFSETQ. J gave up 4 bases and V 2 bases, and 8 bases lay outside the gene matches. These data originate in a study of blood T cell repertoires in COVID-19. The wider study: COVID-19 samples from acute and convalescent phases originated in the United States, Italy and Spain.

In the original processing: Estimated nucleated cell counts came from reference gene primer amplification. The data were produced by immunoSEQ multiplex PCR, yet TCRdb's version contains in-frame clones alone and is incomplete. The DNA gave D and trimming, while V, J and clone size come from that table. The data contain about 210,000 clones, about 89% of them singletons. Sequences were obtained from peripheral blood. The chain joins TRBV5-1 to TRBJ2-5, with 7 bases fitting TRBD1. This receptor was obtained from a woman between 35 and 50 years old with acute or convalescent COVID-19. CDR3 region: CASSFVPGGSETQYF. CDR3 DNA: TGCGCCAGCAGCTTCGTGCCAGGGGGTTCAGAGACCCAGTACTTC.